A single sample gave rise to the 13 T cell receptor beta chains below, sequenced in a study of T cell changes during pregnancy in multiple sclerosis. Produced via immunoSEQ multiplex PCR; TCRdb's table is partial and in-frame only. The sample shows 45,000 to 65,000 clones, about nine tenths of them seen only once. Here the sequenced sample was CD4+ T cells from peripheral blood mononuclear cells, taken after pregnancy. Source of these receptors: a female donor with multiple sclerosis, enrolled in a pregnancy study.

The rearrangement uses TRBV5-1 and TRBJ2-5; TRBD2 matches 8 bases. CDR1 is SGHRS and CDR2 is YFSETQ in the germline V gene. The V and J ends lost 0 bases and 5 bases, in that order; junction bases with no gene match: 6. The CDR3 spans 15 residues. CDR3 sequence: CASSLAGTSTETQYF. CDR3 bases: TGCGCCAGCAGCTTGGCGGGGACTAGTACGGAGACCCAGTACTTC.

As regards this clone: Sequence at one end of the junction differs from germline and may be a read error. The DNA of the CDR3 is TGTGCCAGCAGCTTAGCGCAGAACAATGAAGCTTTCTTT. Translated: CASSLAQNNEAFF. V is TRBV7-9 and J is TRBJ1-1; D ambiguous. Germline assignment: CDR1 SEHNR and CDR2 FQNEAQ (reference sequence). This CDR3 comprises 13 residues.

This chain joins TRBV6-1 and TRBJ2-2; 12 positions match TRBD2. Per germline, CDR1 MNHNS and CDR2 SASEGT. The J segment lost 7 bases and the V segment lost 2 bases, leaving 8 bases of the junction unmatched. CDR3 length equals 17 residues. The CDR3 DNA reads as TGTGCCAGCAGTGAACAACTAGCGGGAGGTGCGGGCGGGGAGCTGTTTTTT. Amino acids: CASSEQLAGGAGGELFF.

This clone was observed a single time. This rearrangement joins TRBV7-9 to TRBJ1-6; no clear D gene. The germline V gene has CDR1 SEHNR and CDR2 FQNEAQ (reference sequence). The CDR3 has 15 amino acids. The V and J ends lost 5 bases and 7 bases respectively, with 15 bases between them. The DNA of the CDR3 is TGTGCCAGCAGCAACAGCATCGGATTCAATTCACCCCTCCACTTT. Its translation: CASSNSIGFNSPLHF. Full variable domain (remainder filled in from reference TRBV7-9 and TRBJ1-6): DTGVSQNPRHKITKRGQNVTFRCDPISEHNRLYWYRQTLGQGPEFLTYFQNEAQLEKSRLLSDRFSAERPKGSFSTLEIQRTEQGDSAMYLCASSNSIGFNSPLHFGNGTRLTVT.

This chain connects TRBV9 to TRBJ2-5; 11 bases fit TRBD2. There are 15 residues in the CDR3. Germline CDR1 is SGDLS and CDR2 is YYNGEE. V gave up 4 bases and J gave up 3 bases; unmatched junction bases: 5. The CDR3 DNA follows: TGTGCCAGCAGCCCCCGACTAGCGGGGAAAGAGACCCAGTACTTC. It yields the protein CASSPRLAGKETQYF. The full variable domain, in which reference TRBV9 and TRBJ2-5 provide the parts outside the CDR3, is DSGVTQTPKHLITATGQRVTLRCSPRSGDLSVYWYQQSLDQGLQFLIQYYNGEERAKGNILERFSAQQFPDLHSELNLSSLELGDSALYFCASSPRLAGKETQYFGPGTRLLVL.

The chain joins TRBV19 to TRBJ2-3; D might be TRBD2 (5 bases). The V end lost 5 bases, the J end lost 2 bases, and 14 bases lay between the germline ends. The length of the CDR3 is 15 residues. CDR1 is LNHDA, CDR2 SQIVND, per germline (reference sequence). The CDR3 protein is CASSSRLRNTDTQYF. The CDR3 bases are TGTGCCAGTAGTTCGAGACTACGAAACACAGATACGCAGTATTTT.

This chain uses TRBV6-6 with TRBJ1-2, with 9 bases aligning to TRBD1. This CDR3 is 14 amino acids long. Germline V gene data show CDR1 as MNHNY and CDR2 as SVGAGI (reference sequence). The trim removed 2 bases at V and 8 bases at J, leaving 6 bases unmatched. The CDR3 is CASSYRDRVGGYTF. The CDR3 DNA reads TGTGCCAGCAGTTACCGGGACAGGGTAGGGGGCTACACCTTC.

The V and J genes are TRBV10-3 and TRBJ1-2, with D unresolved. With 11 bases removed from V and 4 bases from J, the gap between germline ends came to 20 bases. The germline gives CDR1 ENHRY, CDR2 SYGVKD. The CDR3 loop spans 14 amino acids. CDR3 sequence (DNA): TGTGCCTCCCGCTTCCCATCCGAGGGCTATGGCTACACCTTC. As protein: CASRFPSEGYGYTF.

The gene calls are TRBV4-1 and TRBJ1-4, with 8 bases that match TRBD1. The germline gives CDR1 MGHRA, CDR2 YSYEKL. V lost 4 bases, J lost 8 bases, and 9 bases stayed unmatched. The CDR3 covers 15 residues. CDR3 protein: CASSPPDREGEKLFF. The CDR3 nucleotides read TGCGCCAGCAGCCCACCGGACAGGGAAGGAGAAAAACTGTTTTTT.

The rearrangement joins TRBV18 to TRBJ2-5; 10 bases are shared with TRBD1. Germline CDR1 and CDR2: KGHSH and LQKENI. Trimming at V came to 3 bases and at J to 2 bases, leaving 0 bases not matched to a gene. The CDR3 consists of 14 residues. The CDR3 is CASSPGQGQETQYF. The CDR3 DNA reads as TGTGCCAGCTCACCGGGACAGGGGCAAGAGACCCAGTACTTC.

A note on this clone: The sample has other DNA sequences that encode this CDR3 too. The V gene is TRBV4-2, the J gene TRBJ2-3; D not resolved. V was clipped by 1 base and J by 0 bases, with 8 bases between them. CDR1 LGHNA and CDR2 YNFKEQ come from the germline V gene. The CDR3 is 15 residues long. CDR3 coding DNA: TGTGCCAGCAGCCAAGTTGAGCTGAGCACAGATACGCAGTATTTT. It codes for CASSQVELSTDTQYF.

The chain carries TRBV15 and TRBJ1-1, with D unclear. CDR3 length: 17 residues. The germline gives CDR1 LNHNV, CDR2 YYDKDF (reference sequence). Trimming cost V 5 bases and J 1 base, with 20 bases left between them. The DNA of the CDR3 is TGTGCCACCAGCGATGGTCGATGGGAGACGGAGAACACTGAAGCTTTCTTT. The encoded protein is CATSDGRWETENTEAFF.

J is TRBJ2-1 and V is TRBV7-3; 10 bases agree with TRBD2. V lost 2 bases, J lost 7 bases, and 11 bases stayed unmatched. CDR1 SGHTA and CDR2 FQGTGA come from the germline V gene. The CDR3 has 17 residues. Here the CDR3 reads CASSLGGTSGTANEQFF. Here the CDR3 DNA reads TGTGCCAGCAGCTTAGGCGGCACTAGCGGGACGGCAAATGAGCAGTTCTTC.